This T cell receptor (beta chain) is from a study of T cell responses to AZD1222 COVID-19 vaccine. Overall study findings and caveats: A mostly white British donor set with more females was recruited, and clonal diversity was possibly underestimated. Per reports, nearly half of all spike-specific TCRs target regions that are unmutated in variants.

Per germline, CDR1 SGHVS and CDR2 FQNEAQ. The length of the CDR3 is 13 residues. V gave up 5 bases and J gave up 4 bases; unmatched junction bases: 3. Repertoires were generated with immunoSEQ multiplex PCR, while TCRdb's copy carries only in-frame clones and drops some. Among about 150,000 clones listed, roughly nine tenths were seen once. As for this clone: The antigen is unknown.

The starting material was peripheral blood, obtained after recovery from COVID-19. The sequence came from an adult who had recovered from COVID-19. The V gene is TRBV7-8, the J gene TRBJ1-2, with 8 bases lining up with TRBD1. The chain's CDR3 is CASSPDRAYGYTF. The CDR3, as DNA: TGTGCCAGCAGCCCGGACAGGGCCTATGGCTACACCTTC.